The entry that follows covers one T cell receptor beta chain sequence. The antigen this receptor binds is unknown. No quality values exist for individual bases; no much larger clone is one base distant. TCRbeta CDR3 regions were amplified from genomic DNA using the immunoSEQ Assay, a bias-controlled multiplex PCR. As for the original processing: The number of nucleated cells in each sample was estimated by amplification of reference gene primers within the assay. To quantify the absolute abundance of each unique TCRbeta CDR3 rearrangement, sequence reads were collapsed and filtered. Productive Simpson clonality was computed per sample as the square root of Simpson's diversity index over productive rearrangements. This immuneACCESS table, as held by TCRdb, lists in-frame sequences with V and J called but not all clones. Of the missing ones, under half trace to an unresolved V gene in checked studies; the others have no known cause. For V, J and clone size, that table is used; D and trimming come from the DNA. This sample comprises roughly 440,000 clones, more than 70% of them detected only once. Roughly 12% of the sample lies in the top ten.

One collaborating source in Seattle enrolled patients while the patients were actively infected and followed the patients over time throughout the course of disease. Collaborating institutions collected whole blood in K2EDTA tubes following their own protocols. Collaborator samples were shipped for TCRbeta analysis as frozen whole blood, isolated PBMCs, or DNA extracted from either sample type. This sample stems from a study of blood T cell repertoires in COVID-19 (dated by TCRdb to 2018 to 2020). Context from the whole study: The collaborator samples originated in the United States, Italy and Spain and spanned the acute and convalescent phases of COVID-19. The material from the prospective study consisted of cDNA or gDNA derived from T cells, B-cell-depleted T cells, or PBMCs. Subjects who had been exposed to COVID-19, were actively infected with it, or had recovered from it provided the deeply sampled blood TCRbeta repertoires that made up the dataset. The repertoires were released in a freely available public database meant as a resource for research on the immune response to SARS-CoV-2. Samples came from the ongoing ImmuneRACE study (first 160 participants) plus 1,254 subjects from 6 global collaborators. The sample metadata nearly always contained a de-identified subject ID, COVID-19 status, age in years and sex. Where available, HLA class I and class II types were obtained from metadata supplied by the sample provider rather than from assay-based typing. What the authors observed across the whole study: How much clinical and demographic metadata was included differed by source and by participant, and the metadata was provided uncurated.

This receptor was taken from a woman aged 50 to 60 with COVID-19, enrolled during active disease. The sample comprised peripheral blood.

The nucleotide sequence reads TGTGCCTGGAGTGTACCGGGAATCGACACTGAAGCTTTCTTT. The translation is CAWSVPGIDTEAFF. The chain is encoded by TRBV30 joined to TRBJ1-1, with the D gene uncertain. The CDR1 and CDR2 encoded by the germline V gene (reference sequence) are GTSNPN and SVGIG. V loses 0 bases of germline sequence and J loses 3 bases, and the interval between the two ends is 11 bases. The CDR3 runs 14 residues from the cysteine to the phenylalanine. The DNA shown is the 42-base CDR3, in frame from base 1.